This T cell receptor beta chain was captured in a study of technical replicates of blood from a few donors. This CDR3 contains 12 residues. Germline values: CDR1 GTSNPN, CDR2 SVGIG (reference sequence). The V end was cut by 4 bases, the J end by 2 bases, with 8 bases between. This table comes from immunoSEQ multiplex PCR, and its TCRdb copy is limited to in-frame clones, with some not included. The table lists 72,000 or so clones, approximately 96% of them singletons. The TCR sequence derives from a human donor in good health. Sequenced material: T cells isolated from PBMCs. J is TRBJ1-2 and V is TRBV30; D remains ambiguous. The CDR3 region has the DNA TGTGCCTGGACATACCTAAACTATGGCTACACCTTC. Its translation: CAWTYLNYGYTF.